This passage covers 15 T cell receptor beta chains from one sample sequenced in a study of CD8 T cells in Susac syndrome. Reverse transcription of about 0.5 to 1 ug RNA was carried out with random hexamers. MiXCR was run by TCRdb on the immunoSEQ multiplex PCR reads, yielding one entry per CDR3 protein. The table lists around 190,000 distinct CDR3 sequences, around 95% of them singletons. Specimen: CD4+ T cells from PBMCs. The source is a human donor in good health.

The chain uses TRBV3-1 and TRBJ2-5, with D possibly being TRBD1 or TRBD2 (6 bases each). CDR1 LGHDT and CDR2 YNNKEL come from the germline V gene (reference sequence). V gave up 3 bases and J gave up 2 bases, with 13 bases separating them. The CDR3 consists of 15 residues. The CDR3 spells CASSQFRGRQETQYF. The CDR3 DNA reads TGTGCCAGCAGCCAGTTTAGGGGGAGGCAAGAGACCCAGTACTTC.

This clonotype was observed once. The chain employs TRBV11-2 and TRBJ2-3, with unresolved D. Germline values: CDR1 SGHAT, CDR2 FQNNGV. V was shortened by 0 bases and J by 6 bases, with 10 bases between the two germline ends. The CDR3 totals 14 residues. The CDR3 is CASSLDRSPDTQYF. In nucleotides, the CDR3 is TGTGCCAGCAGCTTAGATCGCAGTCCTGATACGCAGTATTTT.

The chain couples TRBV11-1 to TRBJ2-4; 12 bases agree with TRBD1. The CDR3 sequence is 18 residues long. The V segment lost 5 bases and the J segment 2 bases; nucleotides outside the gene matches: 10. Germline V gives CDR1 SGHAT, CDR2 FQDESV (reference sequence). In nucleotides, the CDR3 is TGTGCCAGCAGCCACCTCCGGGACAGGGGGCCCTCCAAAAACATTCAGTACTTC. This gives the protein CASSHLRDRGPSKNIQYF.

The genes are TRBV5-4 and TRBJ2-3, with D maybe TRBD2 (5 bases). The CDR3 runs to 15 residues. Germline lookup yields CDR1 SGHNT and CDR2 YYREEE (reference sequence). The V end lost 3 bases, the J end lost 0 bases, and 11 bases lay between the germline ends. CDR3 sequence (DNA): TGTGCCAGCAGCTCCATCAGCGGAAGCACAGATACGCAGTATTTT. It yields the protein CASSSISGSTDTQYF.

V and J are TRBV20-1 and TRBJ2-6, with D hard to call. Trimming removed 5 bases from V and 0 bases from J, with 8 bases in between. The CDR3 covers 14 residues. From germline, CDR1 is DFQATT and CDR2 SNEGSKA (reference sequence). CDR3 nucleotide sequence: TGCAGTGCTCTCGACCGCTCTGGGGCCAACGTCCTGACTTTC. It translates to CSALDRSGANVLTF.

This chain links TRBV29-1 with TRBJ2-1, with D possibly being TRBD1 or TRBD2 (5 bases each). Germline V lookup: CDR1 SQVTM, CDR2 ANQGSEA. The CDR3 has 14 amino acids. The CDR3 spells CTTVPRGSNNEQFF. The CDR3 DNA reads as TGCACGACCGTCCCCCGGGGCAGTAACAATGAGCAGTTCTTC.

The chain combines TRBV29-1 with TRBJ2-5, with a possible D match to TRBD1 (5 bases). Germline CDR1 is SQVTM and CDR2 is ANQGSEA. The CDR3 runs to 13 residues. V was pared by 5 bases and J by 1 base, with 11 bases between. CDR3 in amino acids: CSVQGTGQETQYF. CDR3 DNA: TGCAGCGTTCAGGGAACGGGCCAAGAGACCCAGTACTTC.

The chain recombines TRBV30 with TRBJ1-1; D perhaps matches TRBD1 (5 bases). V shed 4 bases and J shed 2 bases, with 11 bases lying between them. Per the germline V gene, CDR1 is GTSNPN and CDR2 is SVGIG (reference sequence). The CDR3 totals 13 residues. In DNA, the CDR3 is TGTGCCTGGAAGTCCGGGGGAAACACTGAAGCTTTCTTT. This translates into CAWKSGGNTEAFF.

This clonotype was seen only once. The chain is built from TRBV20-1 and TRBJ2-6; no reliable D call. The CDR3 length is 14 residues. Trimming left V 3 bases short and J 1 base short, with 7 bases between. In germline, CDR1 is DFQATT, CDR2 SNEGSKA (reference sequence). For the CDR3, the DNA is TGCAGTGCTAGGGGCAGGTCTGGGGCCAACGTCCTGACTTTC. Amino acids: CSARGRSGANVLTF.

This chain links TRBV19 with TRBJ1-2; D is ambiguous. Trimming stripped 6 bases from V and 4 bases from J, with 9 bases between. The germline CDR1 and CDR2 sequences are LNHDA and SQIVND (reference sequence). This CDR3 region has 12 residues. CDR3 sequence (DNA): TGTGCCAGTAGCCCCAGGAGCTATGGCTACACCTTC. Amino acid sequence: CASSPRSYGYTF.

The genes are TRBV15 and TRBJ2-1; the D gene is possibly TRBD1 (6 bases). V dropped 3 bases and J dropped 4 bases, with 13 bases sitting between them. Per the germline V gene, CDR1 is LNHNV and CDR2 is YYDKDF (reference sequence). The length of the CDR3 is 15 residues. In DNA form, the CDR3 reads TGTGCCACCAGCAGTCGTCGGACAGAATACAATGAGCAGTTCTTC. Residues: CATSSRRTEYNEQFF.

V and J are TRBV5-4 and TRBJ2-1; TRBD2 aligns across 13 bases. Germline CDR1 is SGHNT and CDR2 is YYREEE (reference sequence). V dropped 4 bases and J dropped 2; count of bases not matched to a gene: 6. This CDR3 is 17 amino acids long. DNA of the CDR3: TGTGCCAGCAGCCGGTCTACTAGCGGGGGGGCCTACAATGAGCAGTTCTTC. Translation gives CASSRSTSGGAYNEQFF. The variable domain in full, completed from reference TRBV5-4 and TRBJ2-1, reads ETGVTQSPTHLIKTRGQQVTLRCSSQSGHNTVSWYQQALGQGPQFIFQYYREEENGRGNFPPRFSGLQFPNYSSELNVNALELDDSALYLCASSRSTSGGAYNEQFFGPGTRLTVL.

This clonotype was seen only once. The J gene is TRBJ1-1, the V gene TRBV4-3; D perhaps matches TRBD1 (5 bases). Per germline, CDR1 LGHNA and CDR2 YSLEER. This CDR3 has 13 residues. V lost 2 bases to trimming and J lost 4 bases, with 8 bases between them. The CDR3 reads CASSQSGGTEAFF. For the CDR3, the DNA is TGCGCCAGCAGCCAATCTGGGGGCACTGAAGCTTTCTTT.

The CDR3 nucleotides read TGTGCCAGCAGCTTAGCGCATCGGGATGGCTACACCTTC. The encoded protein is CASSLAHRDGYTF. This chain uses TRBV7-2 with TRBJ1-2, with unresolved D. The CDR3 consists of 13 residues. Trimming left V 0 bases short and J 6 bases short, with 8 bases between. From germline, CDR1 is SGHTA and CDR2 FQGNSA.

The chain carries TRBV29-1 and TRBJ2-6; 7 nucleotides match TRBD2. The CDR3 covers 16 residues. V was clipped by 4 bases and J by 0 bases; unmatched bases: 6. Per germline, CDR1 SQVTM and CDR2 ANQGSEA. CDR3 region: CSVVGEGNSGANVLTF. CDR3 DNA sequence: TGCAGCGTTGTCGGGGAGGGAAACTCTGGGGCCAACGTCCTGACTTTC.